Listed below are T cell receptor beta chains from one sample, sequenced in a study of control samples from healthy donors and cancer patients. Profiled with immunoSEQ multiplex PCR; TCRdb holds only in-frame clones, not every one. The repertoire holds just over 80,000 clones, with 85% to 90% as singletons. The specimen was blood. Receptor source: a man between 45 and 60 years old in good health. Both conserved end residues are part of each CDR3. D genes are given only for firm matches. The size of a clone is reported for some rows only, either as once, few or many, or as a class for expanded clones.

j_call d_call v_call clone_size cdr3_nt cdr3_aa
TRBJ1-1 - TRBV3-1/TRBV3-2 - TGTGCCAGCAGCCCAGTAGTGAACACTGAAGCTTTCTTT CASSPVVNTEAFF
TRBJ1-6 - TRBV7-8 - TGTGCCAGCAGCTTACTGGTAGAGAATAATTCACCCCTCCACTTT CASSLLVENNSPLHF
TRBJ1-2 - TRBV12-3/TRBV12-4 - TGTGCCAGCAGTTTAGAGACTGGGGGTGGCTACACCTTC CASSLETGGGYTF
TRBJ2-3 TRBD2 TRBV19 - TGTGCCAGTAGTATAGATGGAAGGACTAGCGGGAGGATCACAGATACGCAGTATTTT CASSIDGRTSGRITDTQYF
TRBJ1-3 - TRBV7-6 few TGTGCCAGCAGCGCCCAGGTTCCTACCTCTGGAAACACCATATATTTT CASSAQVPTSGNTIYF
TRBJ1-3 - TRBV5-6 - TGTGCCAGCAGCTTGAAGATCCCCTCTGGAAACACCATATATTTT CASSLKIPSGNTIYF
TRBJ2-1 TRBD2 TRBV7-9 - TGTGCCAGCAGCCAGGGACTAGCGATTTACAATGAGCAGTTCTTC CASSQGLAIYNEQFF
TRBJ2-5 - TRBV15 - TGTGCCACCAGCAGAGTTAGGGACCTAAGAGAGACCCAGTACTTC CATSRVRDLRETQYF
TRBJ2-3 TRBD1 TRBV19 - TGTGCCAGTGCAACTCCGGGACAGGGGGCGAAAGATACGCAGTATTTT CASATPGQGAKDTQYF
TRBJ2-1 TRBD1 TRBV7-9 - TGTGCCAGCAGCTGGGACAGGGGGTCCAATGAGCAGTTCTTC CASSWDRGSNEQFF
TRBJ1-2 - TRBV11-2 - TGTGCCAGCAGCTCCCTGAGTGGGGATGGCTACACCTTC CASSSLSGDGYTF
TRBJ1-1 - TRBV5-6 - TGTGCCAGCAGCTTGGCGGCCGGGGATTACACTGAAGCTTTCTTT CASSLAAGDYTEAFF
TRBJ1-3 - TRBV7-2 - TGTGCCAGCAGCTTTCTCCCAGGAAACACCATATATTTT CASSFLPGNTIYF
TRBJ2-7 TRBD1 TRBV5-1 - TGCGCCAGCAGCTTGGGGTGGACAGGGGAAAGCTACGAGCAGTACTTC CASSLGWTGESYEQYF
TRBJ1-1 - TRBV12-3/TRBV12-4 once TGTGCCAGCAGTTTTTTGTCTGAAGCTTTCTTT CASSFLSEAFF
TRBJ2-7 - TRBV19 - TGTGCCAGTAGCCTACAGGGTAGGGCCCACGAGCAGTACTTC CASSLQGRAHEQYF
TRBJ1-4 - TRBV11-3 once TGTGCCAGCAGCTCGGACCATAGGACGGGGGATGAAAAACTGTTTTTT CASSSDHRTGDEKLFF
TRBJ1-1 - TRBV5-4 few TGTGCCAGCAGCTTTGCCCAGAACACTGAAGCTTTCTTT CASSFAQNTEAFF
TRBJ2-2 TRBD1 TRBV9 few TGTGCCAGCAGCTCTCGACAGGGGGACACCGGGGAGCTGTTTTTT CASSSRQGDTGELFF
TRBJ1-6 TRBD1 TRBV6-5 once TGTGCCAGCAGTACCTCGACAGGGGCGAATTCACCCCTCCACTTT CASSTSTGANSPLHF
TRBJ2-3 - TRBV3-1/TRBV3-2 - TGTGCCAGCACGACGGGGGGCCTGCGGGCAGGGGATACGCAGTATTTT CASTTGGLRAGDTQYF
TRBJ1-4 TRBD1 TRBV10-3 - TGTGCCATCAGTGCGGGGGGGACAGATTATGAAAAACTGTTTTTT CAISAGGTDYEKLFF
TRBJ2-7 - TRBV6-5 once TGTGCCAGCAGCCTGAGAAGTACCTACGAGCAGTACTTC CASSLRSTYEQYF
TRBJ2-5 - TRBV5-1 once TGCGCCAGCAGGCCCGCTCCCCCTCGGGAGACCCAGTACTTC CASRPAPPRETQYF
TRBJ1-2 TRBD1 TRBV6-5 - TGTGCCAGCAGTCCGGGACAGGTTTATGGCTACACCTTC CASSPGQVYGYTF
TRBJ1-1 - TRBV24-1 few TGTGCCACCAGTTCCGACACCCCGGGTGGTCACACTGAAGCTTTCTTT CATSSDTPGGHTEAFF
TRBJ2-7 - TRBV11-3 - TGTGCCAGCAGCCCCGGGGGCCCCCACGAGCAGTACTTC CASSPGGPHEQYF
TRBJ1-6 - TRBV5-1 - TGCGCCAGCAGCTTGGTGGGGGCCCATAATTCACCCCTCCACTTT CASSLVGAHNSPLHF
TRBJ1-2 TRBD1 TRBV5-1 - TGCGCCAGCAGCCCTGGGGACAGGGACTACTATGGCTACACCTTC CASSPGDRDYYGYTF
TRBJ1-5 - TRBV19 - TGTGCCAGTAGTATGGGCAGTTCCAATCAGCCCCAGCATTTT CASSMGSSNQPQHF
TRBJ1-2 - TRBV5-1 - TGCGCCAGCAGCTTGGACCGAGGTGGCTACACCTTC CASSLDRGGYTF
TRBJ1-5 TRBD1 TRBV30 few TGTGCCTGGAGTACGACAGGGGGAGAAAGTCAGCCCCAGCATTTT CAWSTTGGESQPQHF
TRBJ2-1 TRBD1 TRBV7-9 few TGTGCCAGCAGCTCTACAGGGGGTGCAAGTAAGTTCTTC CASSSTGGASKFF
TRBJ2-7 - TRBV6-5 - TGTGCCAGCGGCCCGTATTCCTACGAGCAGTACTTC CASGPYSYEQYF
TRBJ2-7 - TRBV18 - TGTGCCAGCTCACCAGATTCCGGGCGGGGCGAGCAGTACTTC CASSPDSGRGEQYF
TRBJ2-7 - TRBV19 - TGTGCCAGTAGTCCAAGGGGGGACACCTTATACGAGCAGTACTTC CASSPRGDTLYEQYF
TRBJ1-1 TRBD1 TRBV5-1 - TGCGCCAGCAGCGGGACAGGGGGATCGACTGAAGCTTTCTTT CASSGTGGSTEAFF
TRBJ2-1 TRBD1 TRBV18 - TGTGCCAGCTCACGCGCAGGGGGCGTAGGGAATGAGCAGTTCTTC CASSRAGGVGNEQFF
TRBJ2-5 - TRBV28 - TGTGCCAGCAGCCAGGGAAAAGAGACCCAGTACTTC CASSQGKETQYF
TRBJ2-2 - TRBV1 - TGCACCAGCAGCCAAGATCGACTAGCGGGGGGGCACGGGGAGCTGTTTTTT CTSSQDRLAGGHGELFF
TRBJ1-1 - TRBV7-9 - TGTGCCAGCACCTCTTGGGGAGGGAAGAACACTGAAGCTTTCTTT CASTSWGGKNTEAFF
TRBJ1-1 - TRBV27 - TGTGCCAGCACCTTGGGAATTGGCGACACTGAAGCTTTCTTT CASTLGIGDTEAFF
TRBJ2-1 - TRBV20-1 - TGCAGTGCTAGTGCCAGGGCTTACTACAATGAGCAGTTCTTC CSASARAYYNEQFF
TRBJ2-1 - TRBV14 - TGTGCCAGCAGCCAAGTAAATGGGGCGCGTGGTGAGCAGTTCTTC CASSQVNGARGEQFF
TRBJ2-2 TRBD1 TRBV4-1 - TGCGCCAGCAGCTCGCAATGGACAGGGGGGATGAACACCGGGGAGCTGTTTTTT CASSSQWTGGMNTGELFF
TRBJ2-1 - TRBV9 - TGTGCCAGCAGCCCTTGGGACTCGAGCTCCTACAATGAGCAGTTCTTC CASSPWDSSSYNEQFF
TRBJ2-3 - TRBV30 - TGTGCCTGGAGGAAACCTCATACGCAGTATTTT CAWRKPHTQYF
TRBJ2-5 - TRBV18 - TGTGCCAGCTCACCTGACTTCACCCGCCAGACCCAGTACTTC CASSPDFTRQTQYF
TRBJ2-5 - TRBV18 - TGTGCCAGCTCACTTCGAACGGGACCCCAAGAGACCCAGTACTTC CASSLRTGPQETQYF
TRBJ1-2 TRBD1 TRBV27 - TGTGCCAGCAGTTTCCAGACAGGGCCTACGTATGGCTACACCTTC CASSFQTGPTYGYTF
TRBJ1-6 - TRBV7-2 - TGTGCCAGCAGCTTAGAGGCAGGGAGGTTCACCTATAATTCACCCCTCCACTTT CASSLEAGRFTYNSPLHF
TRBJ1-6 - TRBV14 - TGTGCCAGCAGCCAAGGGGGGACCTATAATTCACCCCTCCACTTT CASSQGGTYNSPLHF
TRBJ1-2 - TRBV5-6 many TGTGCCAGCAGCGCGAGCGGGGGTATAGAATATGGCTACACCTTC CASSASGGIEYGYTF
TRBJ1-6 TRBD1 TRBV2 - TGTGCCAGCAACCCCAGGGGGAATTCACCCCTCCACTTT CASNPRGNSPLHF
TRBJ2-5 - TRBV24-1 few TGTGCCACCAGTGATTTGTCTCAGGGTCAAGAGACCCAGTACTTC CATSDLSQGQETQYF
TRBJ1-3 - TRBV12-3/TRBV12-4 few TGTGCCAGCAGTTTCGGAGAAAACACCATATATTTT CASSFGENTIYF